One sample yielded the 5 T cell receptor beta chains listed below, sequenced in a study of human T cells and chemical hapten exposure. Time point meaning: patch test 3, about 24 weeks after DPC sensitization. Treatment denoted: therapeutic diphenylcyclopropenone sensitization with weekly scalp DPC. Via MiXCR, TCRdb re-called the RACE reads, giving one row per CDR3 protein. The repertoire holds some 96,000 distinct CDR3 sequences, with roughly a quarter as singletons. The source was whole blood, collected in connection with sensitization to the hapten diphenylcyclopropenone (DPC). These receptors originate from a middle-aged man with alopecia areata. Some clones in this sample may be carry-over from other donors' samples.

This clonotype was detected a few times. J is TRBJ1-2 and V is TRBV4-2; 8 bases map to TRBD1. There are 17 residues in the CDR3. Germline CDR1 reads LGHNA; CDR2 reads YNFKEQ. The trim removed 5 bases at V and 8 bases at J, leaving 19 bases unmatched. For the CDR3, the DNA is TGTGCCAGCAGCGAAGCGAGCGACGGGACAGGTGGGACCGGCTACACCTTC. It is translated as CASSEASDGTGGTGYTF.

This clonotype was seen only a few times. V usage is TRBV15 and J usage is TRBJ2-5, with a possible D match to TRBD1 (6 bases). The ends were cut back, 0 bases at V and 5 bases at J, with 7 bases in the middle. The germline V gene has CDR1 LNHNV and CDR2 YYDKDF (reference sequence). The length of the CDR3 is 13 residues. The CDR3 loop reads CATSRDRGETQYF. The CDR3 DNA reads TGTGCCACCAGCAGAGACAGGGGTGAGACCCAGTACTTC.

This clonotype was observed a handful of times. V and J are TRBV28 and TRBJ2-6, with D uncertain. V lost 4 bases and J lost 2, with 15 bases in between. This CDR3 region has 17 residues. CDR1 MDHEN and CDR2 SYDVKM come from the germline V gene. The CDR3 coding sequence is TGTGCCAGCAGTTCCCCCGGACGGACGACTGGGGCCAACGTCCTGACTTTC. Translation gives CASSSPGRTTGANVLTF.

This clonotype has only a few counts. CDR3 sequence reads: CSAPREVVPYEQYF. The CDR3 DNA is TGCAGTGCTCCAAGGGAGGTGGTCCCCTACGAGCAGTACTTC. This rearrangement joins TRBV20-1 to TRBJ2-7; D perhaps matches TRBD2 (6 bases). Per germline, CDR1 DFQATT and CDR2 SNEGSKA (reference sequence). The germline V and J ends were trimmed by 5 bases and 2 bases, with 16 bases remaining between them. The CDR3 spans 14 residues.

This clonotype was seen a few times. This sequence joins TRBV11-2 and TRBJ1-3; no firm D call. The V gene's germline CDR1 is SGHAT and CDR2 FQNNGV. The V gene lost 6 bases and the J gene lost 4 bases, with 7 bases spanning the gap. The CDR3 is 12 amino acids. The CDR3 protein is CASSYLGNTIYF. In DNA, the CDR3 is TGTGCCAGCAGTTATCTCGGAAACACCATATATTTT.